The 3 T cell receptor beta chains listed next were all sequenced from one sample in a study of cytotoxic CD8 clonotypes in ibrutinib-treated CLL. Profiled with immunoSEQ multiplex PCR; TCRdb holds only in-frame clones, not every one. The sample has about 15,000 clones, around 81% seen once. Here the sequenced sample was PBMCs, taken before ibrutinib treatment. These receptor sequences come from a human donor with chronic lymphocytic leukemia.

The rearrangement links TRBV19 to TRBJ2-1, with TRBD2 as a possible D gene (6 bases). CDR3 length equals 18 residues. V lost 5 bases and J lost 1, with 21 bases in between. CDR1 is LNHDA and CDR2 is SQIVND in the germline V gene (reference sequence). The DNA for the CDR3 is TGTGCCAGTAGTCCTTGGGGGGACGCGGGCACTTCCTACAATGAGCAGTTCTTC. Protein product: CASSPWGDAGTSYNEQFF.

The J gene is TRBJ2-2, the V gene TRBV10-3, with 11 bases that match TRBD1. There are 16 residues in the CDR3. Germline V gene lookup returns CDR1 ENHRY and CDR2 SYGVKD. V gave up 7 bases and J gave up 6 bases; unmatched junction bases: 10. CDR3 DNA sequence: TGTGCCATCACCGACGGACAGGGGGCGCTCCCCGGGGAGCTGTTTTTT. Its translation is CAITDGQGALPGELFF.

CDR3 DNA: TGCGCCAGCAGCCCGCCAGACAGGGCCCACGAGCAGTACTTC. Protein product: CASSPPDRAHEQYF. The chain carries TRBV5-1 and TRBJ2-7; 7 bases fit TRBD1. The CDR3 has 14 residues. Looked up from germline, CDR1 is SGHRS and CDR2 is YFSETQ. V lost 4 bases, J lost 5 bases, and 9 bases stayed unmatched.